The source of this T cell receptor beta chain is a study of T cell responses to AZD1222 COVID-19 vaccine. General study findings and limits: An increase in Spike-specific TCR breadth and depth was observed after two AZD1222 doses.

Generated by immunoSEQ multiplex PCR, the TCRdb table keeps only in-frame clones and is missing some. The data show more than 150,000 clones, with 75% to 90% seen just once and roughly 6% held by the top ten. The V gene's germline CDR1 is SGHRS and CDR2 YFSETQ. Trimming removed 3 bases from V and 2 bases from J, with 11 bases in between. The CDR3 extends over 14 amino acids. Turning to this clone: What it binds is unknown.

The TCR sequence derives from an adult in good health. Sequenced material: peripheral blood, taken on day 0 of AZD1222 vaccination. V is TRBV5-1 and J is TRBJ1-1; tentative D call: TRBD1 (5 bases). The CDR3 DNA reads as TGCGCCAGCAGCTGGGACGGATCAAACACTGAAGCTTTCTTT. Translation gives CASSWDGSNTEAFF. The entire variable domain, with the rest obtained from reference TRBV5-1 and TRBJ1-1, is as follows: KAGVTQTPRYLIKTRGQQVTLSCSPISGHRSVSWYQQTPGQGLQFLFEYFSETQRNKGNFPGRFSGRQFSNSRSEMNVSTLELGDSALYLCASSWDGSNTEAFFGQGTRLTVV.